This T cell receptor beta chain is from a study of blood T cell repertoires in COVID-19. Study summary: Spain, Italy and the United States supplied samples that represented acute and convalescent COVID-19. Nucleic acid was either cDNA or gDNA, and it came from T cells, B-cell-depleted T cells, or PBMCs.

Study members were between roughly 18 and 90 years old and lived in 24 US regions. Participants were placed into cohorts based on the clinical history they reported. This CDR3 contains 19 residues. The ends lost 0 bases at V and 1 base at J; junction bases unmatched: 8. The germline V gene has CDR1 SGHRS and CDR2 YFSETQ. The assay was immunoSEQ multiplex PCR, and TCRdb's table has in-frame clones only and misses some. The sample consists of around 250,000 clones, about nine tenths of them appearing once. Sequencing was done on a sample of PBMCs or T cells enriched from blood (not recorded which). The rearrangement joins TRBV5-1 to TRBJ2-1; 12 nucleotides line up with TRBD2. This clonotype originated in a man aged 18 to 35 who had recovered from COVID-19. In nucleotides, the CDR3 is TGCGCCAGCAGCTTGGTTCCGTCTAGCGGGAGGGATTCCTACAATGAGCAGTTCTTC. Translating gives CASSLVPSSGRDSYNEQFF.